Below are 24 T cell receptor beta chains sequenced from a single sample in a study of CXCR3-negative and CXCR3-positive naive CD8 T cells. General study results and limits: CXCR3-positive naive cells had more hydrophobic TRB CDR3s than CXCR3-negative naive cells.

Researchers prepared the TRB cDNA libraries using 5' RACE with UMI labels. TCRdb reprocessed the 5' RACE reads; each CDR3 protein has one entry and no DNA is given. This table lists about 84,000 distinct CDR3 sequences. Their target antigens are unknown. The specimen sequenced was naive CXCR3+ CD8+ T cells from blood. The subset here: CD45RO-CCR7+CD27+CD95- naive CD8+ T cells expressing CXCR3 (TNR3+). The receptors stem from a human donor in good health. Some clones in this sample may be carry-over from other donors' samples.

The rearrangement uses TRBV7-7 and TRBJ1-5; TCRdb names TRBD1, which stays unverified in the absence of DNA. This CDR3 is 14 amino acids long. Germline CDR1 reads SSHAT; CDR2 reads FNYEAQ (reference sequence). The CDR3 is CASSLAQGQQPQHF.

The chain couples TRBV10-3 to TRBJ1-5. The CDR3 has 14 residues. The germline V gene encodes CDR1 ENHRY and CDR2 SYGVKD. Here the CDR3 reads CAISESTGLTPQHF.

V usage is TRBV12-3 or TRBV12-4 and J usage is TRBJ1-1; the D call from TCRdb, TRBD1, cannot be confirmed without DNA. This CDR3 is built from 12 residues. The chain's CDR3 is CASKGPTTEAFF.

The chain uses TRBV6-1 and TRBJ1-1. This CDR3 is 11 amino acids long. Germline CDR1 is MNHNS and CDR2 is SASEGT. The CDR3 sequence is CASRSGTEAFF.

CDR3 residues: CASSESTGVEAFF. The V call is TRBV10-1, the J call TRBJ1-1; absent DNA, TCRdb's TRBD1 call cannot be checked. The CDR3 consists of 13 residues. Germline CDR1 reads WNHNN; CDR2 reads SYGVQD (reference sequence).

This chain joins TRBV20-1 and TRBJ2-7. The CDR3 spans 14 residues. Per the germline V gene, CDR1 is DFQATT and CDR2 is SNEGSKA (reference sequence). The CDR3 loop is CSARPFGSSYEQYF.

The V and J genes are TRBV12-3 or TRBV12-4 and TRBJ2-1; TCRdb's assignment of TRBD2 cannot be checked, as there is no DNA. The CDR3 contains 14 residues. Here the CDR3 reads CASSSAGTRDEQFF.

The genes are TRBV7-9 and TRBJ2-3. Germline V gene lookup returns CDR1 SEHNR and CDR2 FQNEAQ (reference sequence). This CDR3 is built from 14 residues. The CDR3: CASSSTGHTDTQYF.

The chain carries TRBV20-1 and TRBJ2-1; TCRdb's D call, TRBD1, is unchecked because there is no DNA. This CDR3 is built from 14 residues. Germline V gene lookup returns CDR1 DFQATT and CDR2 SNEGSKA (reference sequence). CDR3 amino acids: CSDLDREQYNEQFF.

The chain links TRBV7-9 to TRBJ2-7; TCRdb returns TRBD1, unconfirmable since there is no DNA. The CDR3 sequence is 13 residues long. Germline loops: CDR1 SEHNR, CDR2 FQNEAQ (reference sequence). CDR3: CASSWDSTYEQYF.

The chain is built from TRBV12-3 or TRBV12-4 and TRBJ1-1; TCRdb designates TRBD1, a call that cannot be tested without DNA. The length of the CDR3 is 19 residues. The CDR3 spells CASSSTNRDRGFLNTEAFF.

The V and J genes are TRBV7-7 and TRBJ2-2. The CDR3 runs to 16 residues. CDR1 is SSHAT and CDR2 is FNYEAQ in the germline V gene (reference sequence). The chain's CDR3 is CASSASVAGSTGELFF.

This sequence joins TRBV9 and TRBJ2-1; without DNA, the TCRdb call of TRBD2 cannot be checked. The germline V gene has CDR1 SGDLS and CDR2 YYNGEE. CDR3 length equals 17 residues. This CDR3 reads CASSAKGPGLEYNEQFF.

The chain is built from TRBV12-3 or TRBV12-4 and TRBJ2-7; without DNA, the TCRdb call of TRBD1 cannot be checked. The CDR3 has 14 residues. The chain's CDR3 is CASSLGGFTYEQYF.

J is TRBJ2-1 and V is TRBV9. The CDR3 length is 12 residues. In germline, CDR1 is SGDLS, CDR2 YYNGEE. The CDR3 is CASSVNGDEQFF.

The CDR3 is CSVEGEDGPTEAFF. This chain connects TRBV29-1 to TRBJ1-1. Germline V CDR1 and CDR2: SQVTM, ANQGSEA. The CDR3 spans 14 residues.

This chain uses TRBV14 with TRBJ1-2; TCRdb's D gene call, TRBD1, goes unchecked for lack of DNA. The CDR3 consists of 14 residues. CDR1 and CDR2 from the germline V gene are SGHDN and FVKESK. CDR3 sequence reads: CASSPLGTGDGYTF.

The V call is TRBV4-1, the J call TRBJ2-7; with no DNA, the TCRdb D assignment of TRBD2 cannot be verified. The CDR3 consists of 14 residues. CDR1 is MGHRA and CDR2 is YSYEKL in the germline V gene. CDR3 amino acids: CASSQVAGDYEQYF.

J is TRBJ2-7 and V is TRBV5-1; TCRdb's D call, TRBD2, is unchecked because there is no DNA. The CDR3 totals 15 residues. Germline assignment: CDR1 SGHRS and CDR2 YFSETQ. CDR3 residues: CASSSYTTSGYEQYF.

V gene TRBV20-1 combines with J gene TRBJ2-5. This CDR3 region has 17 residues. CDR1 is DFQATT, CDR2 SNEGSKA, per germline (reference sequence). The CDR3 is CSAREYWTDQAQETQYF.

CDR3: CASSGLAVTDTQYF. The chain couples TRBV28 to TRBJ2-3; the D gene TCRdb calls, TRBD2, cannot be checked with no DNA. This CDR3 is 14 amino acids long. Germline loops: CDR1 MDHEN, CDR2 SYDVKM.

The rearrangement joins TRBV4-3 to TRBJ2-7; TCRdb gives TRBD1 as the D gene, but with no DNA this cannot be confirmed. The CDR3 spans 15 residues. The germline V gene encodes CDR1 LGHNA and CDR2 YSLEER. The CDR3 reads CASSQDRIGDGEQYF.

The CDR3 here is CSVERLILDRGRTEAFF. The J gene is TRBJ1-1, the V gene TRBV29-1; absent DNA, TCRdb's TRBD1 call cannot be checked. The CDR3 loop spans 17 amino acids. CDR1 and CDR2 from the germline V gene are SQVTM and ANQGSEA. The full variable domain, completed using reference TRBV29-1 and TRBJ1-1, is SAVISQKPSRDICQRGTSLTIQCQVDSQVTMMFWYRQQPGQSLTLIATANQGSEATYESGFVIDKFPISRPNLTFSTLTVSNMSPEDSSIYLCSVERLILDRGRTEAFFGQGTRLTVV.

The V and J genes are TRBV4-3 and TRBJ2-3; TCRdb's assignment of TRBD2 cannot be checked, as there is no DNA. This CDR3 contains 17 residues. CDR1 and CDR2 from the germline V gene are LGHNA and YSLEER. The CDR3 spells CASSQETSGGGRDTQYF.